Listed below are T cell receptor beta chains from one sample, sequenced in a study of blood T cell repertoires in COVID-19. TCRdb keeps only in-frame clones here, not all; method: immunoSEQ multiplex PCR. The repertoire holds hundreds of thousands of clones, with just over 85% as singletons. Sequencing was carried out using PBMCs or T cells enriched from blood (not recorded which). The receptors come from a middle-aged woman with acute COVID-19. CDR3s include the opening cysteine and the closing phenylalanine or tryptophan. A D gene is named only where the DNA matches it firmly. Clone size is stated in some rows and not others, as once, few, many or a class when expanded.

CDR3nt: TGTGCCAGCAGTGGTACTAGCGGGAGGCACATTCAGTACTTC
CDR3aa: CASSGTSGRHIQYF
v_gene: TRBV2
j_gene: TRBJ2-4
len: 14
abundance: -
d_gene: TRBD2

CDR3nt: TGTGCCACCAGTGACCCGGCAGGGACAGGGGATCGGGGCAATCAGCCCCAGCATTTT
CDR3aa: CATSDPAGTGDRGNQPQHF
v_gene: TRBV24-1
j_gene: TRBJ1-5
len: 19
abundance: -
d_gene: TRBD1

CDR3nt: TGTGCCTGGAGTTTTGAGGACATGAGAAACACCATATATTTT
CDR3aa: CAWSFEDMRNTIYF
v_gene: TRBV30
j_gene: TRBJ1-3
len: 14
abundance: few
d_gene: -

CDR3nt: TGTGCCAGCAGACTACAGGGGGCAGCTGGAAACACCATATATTTT
CDR3aa: CASRLQGAAGNTIYF
v_gene: TRBV2
j_gene: TRBJ1-3
len: 15
abundance: -
d_gene: TRBD1

CDR3nt: TGTGCCAGCAGCTTACAGGGGGCTAAGGGCTACACCTTC
CDR3aa: CASSLQGAKGYTF
v_gene: TRBV7-9
j_gene: TRBJ1-2
len: 13
abundance: -
d_gene: TRBD1

CDR3nt: TGTGCCAGCAGCTTAGCCCTTTACAGGGATGGGTCCTACAATGAGCAGTTCTTC
CDR3aa: CASSLALYRDGSYNEQFF
v_gene: TRBV7-9
j_gene: TRBJ2-1
len: 18
abundance: -
d_gene: -

CDR3nt: TGTGCCAGCAGCTTGAGGACTAGCGGGAGCCCACGGGTACAAGAGACCCAGTACTTC
CDR3aa: CASSLRTSGSPRVQETQYF
v_gene: TRBV5-5
j_gene: TRBJ2-5
len: 19
abundance: -
d_gene: TRBD2

CDR3nt: TGTGCCAGCAGCACCAACAGGGGAGGCAATCAGCCCCAGCATTTT
CDR3aa: CASSTNRGGNQPQHF
v_gene: TRBV7-8
j_gene: TRBJ1-5
len: 15
abundance: -
d_gene: TRBD1

CDR3nt: TGCGCCAGCAGCGTAGCGGAGCTAGTCTACGAGCAGTACTTC
CDR3aa: CASSVAELVYEQYF
v_gene: TRBV4-1
j_gene: TRBJ2-7
len: 14
abundance: few
d_gene: -

CDR3nt: TGTGCCAGCAGCTTTTCAGGGGTGGCCGGGGAGCTGTTTTTT
CDR3aa: CASSFSGVAGELFF
v_gene: TRBV7-6
j_gene: TRBJ2-2
len: 14
abundance: once
d_gene: -

CDR3nt: TGTGCCAGCAGTTTCGGGGGAGTGGACGAGCAGTACTTC
CDR3aa: CASSFGGVDEQYF
v_gene: TRBV12-3/TRBV12-4
j_gene: TRBJ2-7
len: 13
abundance: -
d_gene: -

CDR3nt: TGTGCCAGCAGCCAAGTCGGTGTGGAGCAGTTCTTC
CDR3aa: CASSQVGVEQFF
v_gene: TRBV3-1/TRBV3-2
j_gene: TRBJ2-1
len: 12
abundance: -
d_gene: -

CDR3nt: TGTGCCAGCAGTTTAGGTCCGGGTGGCGAGCAGTACTTC
CDR3aa: CASSLGPGGEQYF
v_gene: TRBV28
j_gene: TRBJ2-7
len: 13
abundance: -
d_gene: -

CDR3nt: TGTGCCAGCAGCCAAGTTCCGGGTCGAGGGAGTCATGAGCAGTTCTTC
CDR3aa: CASSQVPGRGSHEQFF
v_gene: TRBV7-2
j_gene: TRBJ2-1
len: 16
abundance: many
d_gene: -

CDR3nt: TGCAGCGTTGAAGCAGCGAGAAGCTCCTACAATGAGCAGTTCTTC
CDR3aa: CSVEAARSSYNEQFF
v_gene: TRBV29-1
j_gene: TRBJ2-1
len: 15
abundance: -
d_gene: -

CDR3nt: TGCGCCAGCAGCCCGGGACAGGGGGCGAGGTACGAGCAGTACTTC
CDR3aa: CASSPGQGARYEQYF
v_gene: TRBV4-3
j_gene: TRBJ2-7
len: 15
abundance: -
d_gene: TRBD1

CDR3nt: TGTGCCAGCAGCTTCGGATCCTTGGGGGGGGTTTCTGGAAACACCATATATTTT
CDR3aa: CASSFGSLGGVSGNTIYF
v_gene: TRBV11-2
j_gene: TRBJ1-3
len: 18
abundance: once
d_gene: -

CDR3nt: TGTGCCAGCAGCCTCAGGAAGACCACAGATACGCAGTATTTT
CDR3aa: CASSLRKTTDTQYF
v_gene: TRBV7-2
j_gene: TRBJ2-3
len: 14
abundance: -
d_gene: -

CDR3nt: TGTGCCAGCAGCCTACTAGCGGGAGTTGGGGATGAGCAGTTCTTC
CDR3aa: CASSLLAGVGDEQFF
v_gene: TRBV5-5
j_gene: TRBJ2-1
len: 15
abundance: -
d_gene: TRBD2

CDR3nt: TGTGCCAGCAGCTTGCGGCGGGAGGACACCGGGGAGCTGTTTTTT
CDR3aa: CASSLRREDTGELFF
v_gene: TRBV11-2
j_gene: TRBJ2-2
len: 15
abundance: -
d_gene: TRBD2

CDR3nt: TGTGCCAGCAGCCCCATGTATAGCGTGGAAAAGACCCAGTACTTC
CDR3aa: CASSPMYSVEKTQYF
v_gene: TRBV7-2
j_gene: TRBJ2-5
len: 15
abundance: once
d_gene: -

CDR3nt: TGCGCCAGCAGCCAAGAAACTAGTAGTTTCTACGAGCAGTACTTC
CDR3aa: CASSQETSSFYEQYF
v_gene: TRBV4-1
j_gene: TRBJ2-7
len: 15
abundance: -
d_gene: -

CDR3nt: TGCGCCAGCAGCCCTGGGCAGGAGCGGGTCGCCTCCCGGGAGACCCAGTACTTC
CDR3aa: CASSPGQERVASRETQYF
v_gene: TRBV4-1
j_gene: TRBJ2-5
len: 18
abundance: -
d_gene: -

CDR3nt: TGTGCCAGCACCCCCTCCGGGTCTTCTGGAAACACCATATATTTT
CDR3aa: CASTPSGSSGNTIYF
v_gene: TRBV11-3
j_gene: TRBJ1-3
len: 15
abundance: -
d_gene: -

CDR3nt: TGTGCCAGCAGCTTAACAGTGAACACTGAAGCTTTCTTT
CDR3aa: CASSLTVNTEAFF
v_gene: TRBV11-2
j_gene: TRBJ1-1
len: 13
abundance: once
d_gene: -

CDR3nt: TGTGCCTGGAGTGGGGGGCGCCTTAGCTCTGGCATGAACACTGAAGCTTTCTTT
CDR3aa: CAWSGGRLSSGMNTEAFF
v_gene: TRBV30
j_gene: TRBJ1-1
len: 18
abundance: -
d_gene: -

CDR3nt: TGTGCCAGTAGTGCACGGGACAGGGGTAGAAATGGCTACACCTTC
CDR3aa: CASSARDRGRNGYTF
v_gene: TRBV19
j_gene: TRBJ1-2
len: 15
abundance: once
d_gene: TRBD1

CDR3nt: TGCGCCAGCAGCGTCCCCGGGACAGCTCTTAACACCGGGGAGCTGTTTTTT
CDR3aa: CASSVPGTALNTGELFF
v_gene: TRBV5-1
j_gene: TRBJ2-2
len: 17
abundance: few
d_gene: TRBD1

CDR3nt: TGTGCCAGCAGTGAAAGGTCGGCAGGGGATAACTATGGCTACACCTTC
CDR3aa: CASSERSAGDNYGYTF
v_gene: TRBV25-1
j_gene: TRBJ1-2
len: 16
abundance: -
d_gene: -

CDR3nt: TGTGCCAGCAGTGGGGTAGTAGCGGATAGCAATCAGCCCCAGCATTTT
CDR3aa: CASSGVVADSNQPQHF
v_gene: TRBV2
j_gene: TRBJ1-5
len: 16
abundance: once
d_gene: -

CDR3nt: TGTGCCAGCAGCTCGCCGGGCGGGCGTACAGATACGCAGTATTTT
CDR3aa: CASSSPGGRTDTQYF
v_gene: TRBV7-9
j_gene: TRBJ2-3
len: 15
abundance: -
d_gene: -

CDR3nt: TGTGCCAGCAGCTTTCCGGGACAGAGGAGCACCGGGGAGCTGTTTTTT
CDR3aa: CASSFPGQRSTGELFF
v_gene: TRBV5-4
j_gene: TRBJ2-2
len: 16
abundance: -
d_gene: TRBD1

CDR3nt: TGTGCCAGCAGTTTACAACTCCAGGGACTAGCGGGAATCAACGAGCAGTACTTC
CDR3aa: CASSLQLQGLAGINEQYF
v_gene: TRBV28
j_gene: TRBJ2-7
len: 18
abundance: -
d_gene: TRBD2

CDR3nt: TGTGCCAGCACCGCAGGACTTAACTATGGCTACACCTTC
CDR3aa: CASTAGLNYGYTF
v_gene: TRBV6-5
j_gene: TRBJ1-2
len: 13
abundance: -
d_gene: -

CDR3nt: TGTGCCAGCAGCCTCGTAGGTAGCGGGAATCTTGAGCAGTTCTTC
CDR3aa: CASSLVGSGNLEQFF
v_gene: TRBV7-8
j_gene: TRBJ2-1
len: 15
abundance: -
d_gene: TRBD2

CDR3nt: TGCGCCAGCAGTCTAGCGGGTCCTGGAACCGGGGAGCTGTTTTTT
CDR3aa: CASSLAGPGTGELFF
v_gene: TRBV4-3
j_gene: TRBJ2-2
len: 15
abundance: -
d_gene: TRBD2

CDR3nt: TGTGCCAGCAGCCCCCTATACAATGAGCAGTTCTTC
CDR3aa: CASSPLYNEQFF
v_gene: TRBV7-2
j_gene: TRBJ2-1
len: 12
abundance: -
d_gene: -

CDR3nt: TGTGCCAGCACCTACAGGGGGCAGCCCTACAATGAGCAGTTCTTC
CDR3aa: CASTYRGQPYNEQFF
v_gene: TRBV28
j_gene: TRBJ2-1
len: 15
abundance: -
d_gene: TRBD1

CDR3nt: TGTGCCAGCAGTTTAAGAGATCAGCCCCAGCATTTT
CDR3aa: CASSLRDQPQHF
v_gene: TRBV12-3/TRBV12-4
j_gene: TRBJ1-5
len: 12
abundance: -
d_gene: -

CDR3nt: TGTGCCAGCAGCTCTAGCGGGAGGGGACCAGATACGCAGTATTTT
CDR3aa: CASSSSGRGPDTQYF
v_gene: TRBV7-3
j_gene: TRBJ2-3
len: 15
abundance: -
d_gene: TRBD2

CDR3nt: TGTGCCAGCAGCCGAGTGCCTAGCACAGATACGCAGTATTTT
CDR3aa: CASSRVPSTDTQYF
v_gene: TRBV27
j_gene: TRBJ2-3
len: 14
abundance: -
d_gene: -

CDR3nt: TGTGCCAGCAGTGAAAAGGCAACAGGAACTGAAGCTTTCTTT
CDR3aa: CASSEKATGTEAFF
v_gene: TRBV2
j_gene: TRBJ1-1
len: 14
abundance: -
d_gene: -